The entry below gives a single T cell receptor beta chain sequence along with its context. The antigen this receptor binds is unknown. No much larger clone exists at a distance of one base, and base qualities are not known. The record originates from a study of chemoradiotherapy in HPV16-positive cancers (dated by TCRdb to between 2020 and 2023). As for the study more broadly: Candidate HPV-specific T-cell clones and common TCR motifs were defined through functional T-cell assays on cells from a couple of HPV16-positive patients. Next, the candidate HPV-specific TCRs and motifs were followed in TCR repertoires from under 95 patients with HPV-related cancers. The study asked whether T-cell immunity to the HPV oncoproteins E6 and E7 changes during chemoradiotherapy and whether this immunity affects survival. What the work shows at the level of the full study, not this receptor alone: The functional definition of HPV-specific T cells came from only a couple of HPV16-positive patients, and the survival association was reported for HPV16-positive patients. Expansion of candidate HPV-specific clones and E7-related TCR motifs was observed in the tumor microenvironment during treatment, whereas no such expansion was observed for non-HPV-specific T cells. Among HPV16-positive patients, expansion of HPV-responsive T cells during chemoradiotherapy was associated with better recurrence-free survival.

Library construction relied on the immunoSEQ multiplex PCR assay. TCRdb limited this immuneACCESS table to in-frame rearrangements with V and J called. A share of clones is missing; checked studies link under half to unresolved V genes, and the rest is unexplained. This sample gives about 15,000 clones in total; more than 60% of them show up just once. The ten largest account for around 1.4% of the sample. Repertoires were sampled repeatedly over the course of chemoradiotherapy, so clonal expansion could be followed in the tumor microenvironment. Its CDR3 holds 17 amino acids, cysteine through phenylalanine. The sequence is cut down to CDR3 DNA, 51 bases in frame from base 1. The junction shows trimming of 4 bases on V and 7 bases on J, and the gene matches do not reach 11 bases of it. In the germline V gene, CDR1 corresponds to MGHDK and CDR2 to SYGVNS.

The source is a human donor with HPV-associated anogenital cancer. The chain uses TRBV25-1 and TRBJ1-6; 9 middle bases align to TRBD1. This material was acquired from a patient who underwent chemoradiotherapy. Here is the DNA: TGTGCCAGCAGTGGGGTTGTGGGACAGGGAGGGAATTCACCCCTCCACTTT. Its amino acids are CASSGVVGQGGNSPLHF. Full variable domain (CDR3 extended with the reference TRBV25-1 and TRBJ1-6 proteins): EADIYQTPRYLVIGTGKKITLECSQTMGHDKMYWYQQDPGMELHLIHYSYGVNSTEKGDLSSESTVSRIRTEHFPLTLESARPSHTSQYLCASSGVVGQGGNSPLHFGNGTRLTVT.